The 21 T cell receptor beta chains reported below all come from one sample, sequenced in a study of blood T cells in healthy people across ages (dated by TCRdb to 2014 to 2015). Library generation was performed with 5' RACE. TCRdb names Illumina HiSeq 2500 as the instrument used. A second about 7 to 11 cycle PCR used a sample-barcoded 5' primer and a J-beta primer mix. The raw public reads went through TCRdb reprocessing: fastp at Q25, MiXCR clone calling, in-frame beta chains kept. Rows with a matching CDR3 protein are joined into one entry that keeps the most common DNA and genes. Recorded for this sample are 800,000 to 950,000 distinct CDR3 sequences; 25% to 30% of them occurred a single time. The ten largest clones represent approximately 10% of the sample. Separately, the same data were catalogued under a study of T cells of mothers and their children.

Sequences were obtained from blood. The receptor set was obtained from a woman in her thirties or forties in good health.

This clonotype was seen repeatedly, ten times or more. The V and J genes are TRBV24-1 and TRBJ2-5; D might be TRBD1 or TRBD2, each matching 6 bases. This CDR3 is 16 amino acids long. V lost 0 bases to trimming and J lost 2 bases, with 12 bases between them. The germline CDR1 and CDR2 sequences are KGHDR and SFDVKD. In DNA, the CDR3 is TGTGCCACCAGTGATTTGAACAGAGGGGGGCAAGAGACCCAGTACTTC. Protein product: CATSDLNRGGQETQYF.

This clonotype was observed at least ten times. The chain carries TRBV18 and TRBJ1-1; D gene ambiguous. V was clipped by 8 bases and J by 2 bases, with 12 bases between them. CDR3 length: 13 amino acids. The germline CDR1 and CDR2 sequences are KGHSH and LQKENI. CDR3 loop: CASSPTLNTEAFF. For the CDR3, the DNA is TGTGCCAGCAGCCCCACACTAAACACTGAAGCTTTCTTT.

This clonotype was seen only a few times. The chain recombines TRBV20-1 with TRBJ2-5, with a weak D call TRBD1 (6 bases). This CDR3 region has 13 residues. Germline CDR1 is DFQATT and CDR2 is SNEGSKA (reference sequence). CDR3 residues: CSRWGRGRETQYF. DNA for the CDR3: TGCAGCCGGTGGGGCAGGGGCCGAGAGACCCAGTACTTC.

The CDR3 DNA reads as TGTGCCAGCAGCCAAGGGACAGGTCAGGCGAAAGCTGAAGCTTTCTTT. Translated: CASSQGTGQAKAEAFF. This rearrangement joins TRBV7-9 to TRBJ1-1; TRBD1 agrees at 8 bases. Trimming removed 5 bases from V and 6 bases from J; junction bases left unmatched: 14. In germline, CDR1 is SEHNR, CDR2 FQNEAQ (reference sequence). The CDR3 has 16 amino acids. Full variable domain (remainder filled in from reference TRBV7-9 and TRBJ1-1): DTGVSQNPRHKITKRGQNVTFRCDPISEHNRLYWYRQTLGQGPEFLTYFQNEAQLEKSRLLSDRFSAERPKGSFSTLEIQRTEQGDSAMYLCASSQGTGQAKAEAFFGQGTRLTVV.

This clonotype was recorded a few times. Here the CDR3 reads CSALGGPTDTQYF. DNA for the CDR3: TGCAGTGCTCTCGGGGGGCCCACAGATACGCAGTATTTT. The J gene is TRBJ2-3, the V gene TRBV20-1; the D gene is possibly TRBD2 (7 bases). V shed 5 bases and J shed 2 bases, with 11 bases lying between them. The CDR3 totals 13 residues. Germline loops: CDR1 DFQATT, CDR2 SNEGSKA (reference sequence).

There are a few counts of this clonotype. The gene calls are TRBV28 and TRBJ2-7; TRBD1 aligns across 11 bases. The CDR3 contains 15 residues. V trimming: 6 bases; J trimming: 1 base; junction bases outside the gene matches: 5. Per germline, CDR1 MDHEN and CDR2 SYDVKM. For the CDR3, the DNA is TGTGCCAGCAGGACCCGGGACAGGGGGTCCTACGAGCAGTACTTC. Protein product: CASRTRDRGSYEQYF.

The chain uses TRBV12-3 or TRBV12-4 and TRBJ1-1; D not resolved. The CDR3 has 13 amino acids. V lost 3 bases and J lost 6, with 11 bases in between. The CDR3 DNA sequence: TGTGCCAGCAGTTTTTTAGGGATTCCTGAAGCTTTCTTT. It translates to CASSFLGIPEAFF.

This chain joins TRBV9 and TRBJ1-2; no definite D call. The V and J ends lost 3 bases and 8 bases respectively, with 5 bases between them. Germline CDR1 is SGDLS and CDR2 is YYNGEE. This CDR3 has 10 residues. The CDR3 here is CASSGGGYTF. The DNA of the CDR3 is TGTGCCAGCAGCGGGGGAGGCTACACCTTC.

This clonotype was recorded a few times. The CDR3 region is CSARDLGGGDYGYTF. The DNA for the CDR3 is TGCAGTGCTAGAGATCTGGGAGGGGGCGACTATGGCTACACCTTC. The genes are TRBV20-1 and TRBJ1-2, with 7 bases that match TRBD1. The V segment lost 0 bases and the J segment 3 bases; nucleotides outside the gene matches: 7. CDR3 length equals 15 residues. Looked up from germline, CDR1 is DFQATT and CDR2 is SNEGSKA (reference sequence).

J is TRBJ2-3 and V is TRBV7-2, with TRBD2 matching over 9 bases. J lost 6 bases, V lost 5 bases, and 12 bases had no gene match. The CDR3 consists of 16 residues. In germline, CDR1 is SGHTA, CDR2 FQGNSA. For the CDR3, the DNA is TGTGCCAGCAGCGGAGAAGGCGGGGGGGGGCCCGATACGCAGTATTTT. Translation: CASSGEGGGGPDTQYF.

Ten or more counts support this clonotype. The chain uses TRBV7-2 and TRBJ2-5, with TRBD2 matching 10 bases. The CDR3 spans 15 residues. J gave up 5 bases and V 5 bases, and 8 bases lay outside the gene matches. Germline V gene data show CDR1 as SGHTA and CDR2 as FQGNSA. The chain's CDR3 is CASSTTSGEWETQYF. CDR3 DNA: TGTGCCAGCAGCACCACTAGCGGGGAATGGGAGACCCAGTACTTC.

CDR3 loop: CASSRVAGGQATQYF. In DNA, the CDR3 is TGTGCCAGCAGCCGAGTAGCGGGGGGGCAGGCTACGCAGTATTTT. This chain links TRBV3-1 with TRBJ2-3; TRBD2 matches at 11 bases. Germline trimming cut 4 bases from V and 8 bases from J; bases unmatched to any gene: 8. There are 15 residues in the CDR3. CDR1 and CDR2 (germline): LGHDT, YNNKEL (reference sequence).

The chain couples TRBV7-9 to TRBJ2-3; 8 bases match TRBD2. CDR1 and CDR2 from the germline V gene are SEHNR and FQNEAQ (reference sequence). V was clipped by 4 bases and J by 2 bases; unmatched bases: 8. This CDR3 comprises 16 residues. The CDR3 bases are TGTGCCAGCAGCTGGGACCCGCGGGGGGACACAGATACGCAGTATTTT. As protein: CASSWDPRGDTDTQYF.

This chain joins TRBV5-6 and TRBJ1-5, with 9 bases identical to TRBD1. There are 17 residues in the CDR3. Germline CDR1 reads SGHDT; CDR2 reads YYEEEE. The V segment lost 4 bases and the J segment 0 bases; nucleotides outside the gene matches: 8. In DNA, the CDR3 is TGTGCCAGCAGCCAGACAGGGGGAAGATATAGCAATCAGCCCCAGCATTTT. The encoded protein is CASSQTGGRYSNQPQHF.

This clonotype was counted ten times or more. V gene TRBV6-4 combines with J gene TRBJ2-3; 8 bases fit TRBD2. The ends lost 4 bases at V and 2 bases at J; junction bases unmatched: 2. The CDR3 contains 14 residues. The germline V gene has CDR1 MRHNA and CDR2 SNTAGT. CDR3 loop: CASSAGGHTDTQYF. The CDR3 DNA reads TGTGCCAGCAGTGCGGGGGGGCACACAGATACGCAGTATTTT.

This clonotype was observed many times. This chain joins TRBV6-1 and TRBJ2-1; 9 positions match TRBD1. Germline CDR1 reads MNHNS; CDR2 reads SASEGT. With 6 bases clipped from V and 0 bases from J, the junction kept 3 bases outside the gene matches. CDR3 length: 15 amino acids. The CDR3 sequence is CASRGQGYSYNEQFF. The CDR3 region has the DNA TGTGCCAGCAGGGGACAGGGCTACTCCTACAATGAGCAGTTCTTC.

The chain carries TRBV20-1 and TRBJ1-4; D remains ambiguous. Germline CDR1 reads DFQATT; CDR2 reads SNEGSKA (reference sequence). This CDR3 has 13 amino acids. The CDR3 region is CSYLSQSNEKLFF. CDR3 DNA sequence: TGCAGCTACTTGAGTCAGTCTAATGAAAAACTGTTTTTT.

The chain is built from TRBV5-1 and TRBJ1-4, with 8 bases fitting TRBD1. The germline V gene encodes CDR1 SGHRS and CDR2 YFSETQ. V shed 0 bases and J 5 bases; nucleotides not matched to a gene: 3. The CDR3 loop spans 15 amino acids. In DNA form, the CDR3 reads TGCGCCAGCAGCTTGGCCCGGACAGGGAATGAAAAACTGTTTTTT. Translation: CASSLARTGNEKLFF. The variable domain in full, completed from reference TRBV5-1 and TRBJ1-4, reads KAGVTQTPRYLIKTRGQQVTLSCSPISGHRSVSWYQQTPGQGLQFLFEYFSETQRNKGNFPGRFSGRQFSNSRSEMNVSTLELGDSALYLCASSLARTGNEKLFFGSGTQLSVL.

Ten or more counts support this clonotype. The rearrangement joins TRBV9 to TRBJ2-5, with D perhaps matching TRBD2 (7 bases). V was cut by 1 base and J by 2 bases, with 12 bases left in between. This CDR3 is 15 amino acids long. CDR1 and CDR2 from the germline V gene are SGDLS and YYNGEE. The chain's CDR3 is CASSVLAGAQETQYF. The CDR3 DNA follows: TGTGCCAGCAGCGTATTGGCGGGGGCTCAAGAGACCCAGTACTTC.

At least ten counts were recorded for this clonotype. The V gene is TRBV20-1, the J gene TRBJ1-2, with D unclear. The CDR3 runs 14 residues. The V and J ends lost 3 bases and 4 bases respectively, with 15 bases between them. Germline CDR1 and CDR2: DFQATT and SNEGSKA (reference sequence). The CDR3 DNA sequence: TGCAGTGCTAGTCCCAGACAACGAACCTATGGCTACACCTTC. It codes for CSASPRQRTYGYTF.

This chain connects TRBV3-1 to TRBJ2-4; the D is unclear. The CDR3 totals 16 residues. Germline CDR1 and CDR2: LGHDT and YNNKEL (reference sequence). The germline V and J ends were trimmed by 4 bases and 0 bases, with 13 bases remaining between them. CDR3 amino acids: CASSREIDLAKNIQYF. The CDR3 DNA reads as TGTGCCAGCAGCCGCGAAATTGATCTAGCCAAAAACATTCAGTACTTC.